This T cell receptor (beta chain) was sequenced in a study of OX40 agonist ivuxolimab in advanced cancers. Study-level results: On average, CD8+ T cells showed a greater number of expanded clones than CD4+.

The CDR3 spans 14 residues. In germline, CDR1 is SNHLY, CDR2 FYNNEI. J lost 2 bases, V lost 6 bases, and 4 bases had no gene match. Worth noting for this clone: The target antigen is unknown.

Sequenced by immunoSEQ multiplex PCR; TCRdb stores in-frame clones only, minus some. The sample lists more than 60,000 clones, about 90% occurring once. Sequenced material: CD4+ or CD8+ T cells sorted from blood, taken in a trial of the OX40 agonist ivuxolimab. This TCR derives from an adult with an advanced solid tumor such as melanoma, head and neck, liver or kidney cancer. The chain is built from TRBV2 and TRBJ1-2, with TRBD1 matching 9 bases. The CDR3 here is CASRTGTGNYGYTF. As DNA, the CDR3 is TGTGCCAGCAGGACCGGGACAGGGAACTATGGCTACACCTTC.